This T cell receptor beta chain was sequenced in a study of T cell responses to AZD1222 COVID-19 vaccine (TCRdb year 2021). With regard to the full study: A total of 233 trial participants underwent TCR sequencing, of whom 207 received two doses of AZD1222 and approximately 25 received two doses of the MenACWY control vaccine. Enrollment into the trials was organized by age into subgroups of 18-55, 56-69 and 70-plus years, and those subgroups contained approximately 150, 30 and 60 TCR-sequenced participants, respectively.

The CDR3 regions of human TCRbeta chains were analyzed by immunosequencing. Concerning the study's data processing: TCRs in the repertoires were compared against a reference library of SARS-CoV-2-specific TCRs that had been generated with the MIRA antigen-specificity platform. Breadth was defined as the fraction of unique TCRs that were SARS-CoV-2-associated. Depth was defined as the fraction of total T cells that were SARS-CoV-2-associated. Using the MIRA data, each spike-specific TCR was assigned both to the spike region to which the TCR was reactive and to a CD4 or CD8 class. Log10-transformed breadth and depth values were compared by one-way ANOVA with Sidak's multiple comparisons tests. In TCRdb, the immuneACCESS table is reduced to in-frame sequences with V and J assigned. These tables do not hold every clone; where another copy was compared, an unresolved V gene accounts for under half, and the others remain unexplained. V and J calls and clone size are copied from that table; D and trimming were computed from the DNA. The table for this sample lists 120,000 to 150,000 clones; about 90% of them were counted only once. The ten largest clones capture roughly 7.5% of the sample.

Concerning this clone: Its antigen remains undetermined. Base-call qualities are not available, and no considerably larger clone is one nucleotide away.

V loses 7 bases, J loses 1 base, and the germline ends lie 13 bases apart. CDR1 and CDR2 are drawn from the germline V gene: MDHEN, SYDVKM. Measured from the cysteine to the phenylalanine, the CDR3 is 14 residues long. Only the CDR3 part of the read is kept: 42 bases, read in frame from the first base. Read against the paper, the sample's time point label means: about 28 days (+/-7) after the second vaccine dose. Reading the label with the study, this specimen's treatment or condition is: meningococcal conjugate vaccine given as trial control. Vaccinee samples came from UK trials COV001 and COV002, including a single-blind randomized controlled phase 2/3 trial of AZD1222 (ChAdOx1 nCoV-19) in healthy adults. Trial participant PBMC samples were collected at day 0 and day 28 after the second dose for TCRbeta chain sequencing. Study-wide findings and limitations: Participants were mostly white British, with more females than males. The authors suggested clonal diversity may have been underestimated. Conclusions about previously exposed vaccinees are limited because only six or seven AZD1222 recipients were SARS-CoV-2 seropositive at baseline. Vaccine-associated CD4 TCRs spanned the whole spike protein, with dominant responses in regions 160-218 and 743-854. The 56-69-year group was small, and its depth increase did not reach significance, likely because of low power. No day 14 peak-response samples were available, so repertoires were characterized only after the peak T cell response. After two AZD1222 doses, spike-specific TCR breadth and depth were significantly higher than at day 0 and than in MenACWY recipients. Reportedly, close to half of the unique spike-specific TCRs recognized epitopes lying outside the regions that are mutated in the B.1.351 and B.1.1.7 variants.

This sample comprised peripheral blood, obtained 28 days after the second dose of the MenACWY control vaccine. The receptor was derived from an adult who received the MenACWY meningococcal vaccine as a control. The V gene is TRBV28 and the J gene is TRBJ1-1; the D segment cannot be called with confidence. Read as DNA, the sequence is TGTGCCAGCACCAACAGTGCCCCGAACACTGAAGCTTTCTTT. This sequence encodes CASTNSAPNTEAFF.